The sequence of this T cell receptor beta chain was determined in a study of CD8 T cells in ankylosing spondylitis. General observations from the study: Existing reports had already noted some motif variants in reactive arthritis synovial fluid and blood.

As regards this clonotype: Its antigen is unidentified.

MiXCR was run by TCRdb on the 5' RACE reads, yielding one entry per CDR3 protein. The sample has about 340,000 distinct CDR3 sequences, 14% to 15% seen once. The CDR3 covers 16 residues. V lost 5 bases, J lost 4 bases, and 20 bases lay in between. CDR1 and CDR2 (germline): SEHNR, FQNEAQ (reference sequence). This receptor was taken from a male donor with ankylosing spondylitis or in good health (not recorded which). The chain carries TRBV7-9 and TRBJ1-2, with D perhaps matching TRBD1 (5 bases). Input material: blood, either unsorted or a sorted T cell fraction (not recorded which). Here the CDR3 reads CASSQPGGVSIYGYTF. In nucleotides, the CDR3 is TGTGCCAGCAGCCAACCCGGGGGGGTTTCCATCTATGGCTACACCTTC.